A single sample gave rise to the 11 T cell receptor beta chains below, sequenced in a study of vaccination effects on CD4 cells after COVID-19. The antigens these receptors bind are not known. The repertoire was sequenced with immunoSEQ multiplex PCR; TCRdb's copy has only in-frame clones and lacks some. The data hold more than 35,000 clones, with around 80% observed a single time. A roughly ten-day culture period preceded the isolation of CD4+ T cells. This specimen was CD4+ T cells from PBMCs cultured without peptide, taken before COVID-19 vaccination. These receptor sequences come from a human donor who received a COVID-19 vaccine.

V usage is TRBV3-1 (or the pseudogene TRBV3-2) and J usage is TRBJ1-1; no definite D call. The germline V and J ends were trimmed by 2 bases and 7 bases, with 11 bases remaining between them. The CDR3 sequence is 13 residues long. Per germline, CDR1 LGHDT and CDR2 YNNKEL (reference sequence). CDR3 nucleotide sequence: TGTGCCAGCAGCCAACTGCACGCGGGTGAAGCTTTCTTT. Its translation: CASSQLHAGEAFF.

This rearrangement joins TRBV24-1 to TRBJ1-2; 7 bases line up with TRBD1. Germline lookup yields CDR1 KGHDR and CDR2 SFDVKD. This CDR3 is built from 14 residues. The junction had 2 bases not matched to a gene; V was cut back by 3 bases and J by 2 bases. The CDR3 here is CATSDPDRNYGYTF. The CDR3 DNA reads TGTGCCACCAGTGATCCGGACAGGAACTATGGCTACACCTTC.

The chain employs TRBV3-1 (or the pseudogene TRBV3-2) and TRBJ2-4; 8 bases map to TRBD1. The V and J ends lost 3 bases and 7 bases, in that order; junction bases with no gene match: 5. Germline V lookup: CDR1 LGHDT, CDR2 YNNKEL (reference sequence). The CDR3 is 14 residues long. CDR3 bases: TGTGCCAGCAGCCACCAGGGGGCGGTTAACATTCAGTACTTC. Translating it yields CASSHQGAVNIQYF.

This rearrangement joins TRBV18 to TRBJ2-2; no firm D call. V lost 6 bases to trimming and J lost 1 base, with 6 bases between them. Germline V gives CDR1 KGHSH, CDR2 LQKENI. The CDR3 is made up of 13 amino acids. CDR3 DNA: TGTGCCAGCTCGGGATTGAACACCGGGGAGCTGTTTTTT. As protein: CASSGLNTGELFF.

The chain uses TRBV5-6 and TRBJ2-5, with D tentatively TRBD1 (5 bases). V lost 0 bases and J lost 5, with 11 bases in between. The germline V gene encodes CDR1 SGHDT and CDR2 YYEEEE. The CDR3 covers 14 residues. Here the CDR3 DNA reads TGTGCCAGCAGCTTGGCAAGTCACAGGGAGACCCAGTACTTC. Translation: CASSLASHRETQYF.

The J gene is TRBJ2-5, the V gene TRBV18; the D is unclear. Germline assignment: CDR1 KGHSH and CDR2 LQKENI. The CDR3 contains 11 residues. The V and J ends lost 4 bases and 5 bases respectively, with 5 bases between them. The CDR3 nucleotides read TGTGCCAGCTCACTTACGGAGACCCAGTACTTC. This encodes CASSLTETQYF. Full variable domain (rest looked up from reference TRBV18 and TRBJ2-5): NAGVMQNPRHLVRRRGQEARLRCSPMKGHSHVYWYRQLPEEGLKFMVYLQKENIIDESGMPKERFSAEFPKEGPSILRIQQVVRGDSAAYFCASSLTETQYFGPGTRLLVL.

This clone was found once. CDR3 protein: CASSPPGETQYF. The CDR3 region has the DNA TGTGCCAGCAGCCCACCGGGGGAGACCCAGTACTTC. The chain couples TRBV3-1 (or the pseudogene TRBV3-2) to TRBJ2-5; D might be TRBD2 (5 bases). The germline gives CDR1 LGHDT, CDR2 YNNKEL (reference sequence). V gave up 4 bases and J gave up 5 bases, with 8 bases separating them. This CDR3 contains 12 residues.

This clone showed up just once. The chain recombines TRBV10-3 with TRBJ2-5, with D maybe TRBD2 (6 bases). Trimming left V 0 bases short and J 2 bases short, with 7 bases between. Germline CDR1 ENHRY, CDR2 SYGVKD. The length of the CDR3 is 14 residues. For the CDR3, the DNA is TGTGCCATCAGTGAGTCGGGGACTCAAGAGACCCAGTACTTC. This sequence encodes CAISESGTQETQYF.

The chain has TRBV6-5 and TRBJ1-1; unclear D gene. From germline, CDR1 is MNHEY and CDR2 SVGAGI. CDR3 length: 11 amino acids. V shed 4 bases and J shed 3 bases, with 3 bases lying between them. The chain's CDR3 is CASSSDTEAFF. As DNA, the CDR3 is TGTGCCAGCAGTTCAGACACTGAAGCTTTCTTT.

The V call is TRBV19, the J call TRBJ2-1; D is undetermined. Germline V gene lookup returns CDR1 LNHDA and CDR2 SQIVND (reference sequence). V was cut by 4 bases and J by 8 bases, with 12 bases left in between. CDR3 length equals 13 residues. The CDR3 sequence is CASSKTTGYEQFF. The CDR3 DNA is TGTGCCAGTAGTAAAACTACGGGTTATGAGCAGTTCTTC. The whole variable domain, filled in from reference TRBV19 and TRBJ2-1, reads DGGITQSPKYLFRKEGQNVTLSCEQNLNHDAMYWYRQDPGQGLRLIYYSQIVNDFQKGDIAEGYSVSREKKESFPLTVTSAQKNPTAFYLCASSKTTGYEQFFGPGTRLTVL.

This chain uses TRBV6-5 with TRBJ1-1, with D possibly matching TRBD1 (6 bases). Germline CDR1 and CDR2: MNHEY and SVGAGI. Trimming left V 3 bases short and J 8 bases short, with 13 bases between. This CDR3 has 13 amino acids. The DNA for the CDR3 is TGTGCCAGCAGTTATACGGGGGCGCGGGAAGCTTTCTTT. Protein product: CASSYTGAREAFF.